The 22 T cell receptor beta chains below all came from one sample that was sequenced in a study of T cell responses to AZD1222 COVID-19 vaccine. Here immunoSEQ multiplex PCR was the method, and the copy in TCRdb shows in-frame clones only, minus some. The sample shows approximately 100,000 clones, around 83% of them seen only once. The sample consisted of peripheral blood, taken on day 0 of AZD1222 vaccination. These receptors were obtained from an adult in good health.

The chain employs TRBV7-9 and TRBJ2-7, with D unclear. Trimming shortened V by 3 bases and J by 3 bases, and 15 bases separated the two germline ends. Germline V gene lookup returns CDR1 SEHNR and CDR2 FQNEAQ (reference sequence). This CDR3 spans 15 amino acids. The CDR3 nucleotides are TGTGCCAGCAGCTTGACTGGTACCTTGGGCTACGAGCAGTACTTC. Translation: CASSLTGTLGYEQYF.

This chain's CDR3 is CASSSTSYEQYF. DNA for the CDR3: TGTGCCAGCAGCAGCACTAGCTACGAGCAGTACTTC. The rearrangement links TRBV5-4 to TRBJ2-7, with D possibly TRBD2 on 5 matching bases. This CDR3 region has 12 residues. The ends were cut back, 4 bases at V and 3 bases at J, with 8 bases in the middle. Germline V CDR1 and CDR2: SGHNT, YYREEE (reference sequence).

The sample holds a few counts of this clone. V and J are TRBV30 and TRBJ1-6; TRBD1 might be the D (5 bases). Germline-derived CDR1 and CDR2 are GTSNPN and SVGIG (reference sequence). The CDR3 has 14 amino acids. V was trimmed by 1 base and J by 9 bases, leaving 13 bases between them. The DNA for the CDR3 is TGTGCCTGGAGTGCAAGCCAGGGAGGTTCACCCCTCCACTTT. This translates into CAWSASQGGSPLHF.

CDR3 protein: CASSLYGGTETQYF. The CDR3 nucleotides are TGTGCCAGCAGCCTTTATGGGGGAACGGAGACCCAGTACTTC. This rearrangement joins TRBV14 to TRBJ2-5, with D possibly called TRBD1 or TRBD2 (5 bases each). V was cut by 4 bases and J by 5 bases, with 14 bases left in between. The CDR3 covers 14 residues. The germline gives CDR1 SGHDN, CDR2 FVKESK.

This clone was seen more than once but under ten times. This chain links TRBV15 with TRBJ2-1; D gene unclear. Trimming cost V 7 bases and J 0 bases, with 10 bases left between them. CDR1 LNHNV and CDR2 YYDKDF come from the germline V gene (reference sequence). The CDR3 is made up of 14 amino acids. CDR3 in amino acids: CATKVGSSYNEQFF. Written as DNA, the CDR3 is TGTGCCACCAAGGTGGGAAGCTCCTACAATGAGCAGTTCTTC. Full variable domain (rest looked up from reference TRBV15 and TRBJ2-1): DAMVIQNPRYQVTQFGKPVTLSCSQTLNHNVMYWYQQKSSQAPKLLFHYYDKDFNNEADTPDNFQSRRPNTSFCFLDIRSPGLGDTAMYLCATKVGSSYNEQFFGPGTRLTVL.

The gene calls are TRBV30 and TRBJ1-5; a possible D gene is TRBD1 (5 bases). The V and J ends lost 4 bases and 5 bases respectively, with 12 bases between them. This CDR3 comprises 13 residues. The V gene's germline CDR1 is GTSNPN and CDR2 SVGIG (reference sequence). The CDR3 coding sequence is TGTGCCTGGAATGGGGAACAGGATCAGCCCCAGCATTTT. It specifies CAWNGEQDQPQHF.

The V and J genes are TRBV5-1 and TRBJ1-5; maybe TRBD1 (6 bases). V dropped 0 bases and J dropped 6 bases, with 10 bases sitting between them. Germline values: CDR1 SGHRS, CDR2 YFSETQ. This CDR3 contains 14 residues. The CDR3 sequence is CASSLEGGSQPQHF. The CDR3 region has the DNA TGCGCCAGCAGCTTGGAGGGGGGCTCTCAGCCCCAGCATTTT.

In regard to this clone: Distinct nucleotide sequences in the sample also encode this CDR3. This chain connects TRBV13 to TRBJ1-1; D is unresolved. CDR3 length: 11 residues. Trimming took off 5 bases at V and 6 bases at J, with 7 bases between the two ends. Germline values: CDR1 PRHDT, CDR2 FYEKMQ (reference sequence). The CDR3 loop is CASSLGSEAFF. Written as DNA, the CDR3 is TGTGCCAGCAGCCTCGGATCTGAAGCTTTCTTT.

The chain links TRBV27 to TRBJ2-5; D is perhaps TRBD1 (5 bases). Germline CDR1 reads MNHEY; CDR2 reads SMNVEV (reference sequence). This CDR3 spans 15 amino acids. Trimming cost V 6 bases and J 1 base, with 15 bases left between them. Written as DNA, the CDR3 is TGTGCCAGCAGGGACGCGTACAGGCTCCAAGAGACCCAGTACTTC. It encodes CASRDAYRLQETQYF.

V is TRBV14 and J is TRBJ1-2; D may be TRBD1 (5 bases). Germline V gene sequence: CDR1 SGHDN, CDR2 FVKESK. This CDR3 has 15 residues. The V gene lost 4 bases and the J gene lost 3 bases, with 15 bases spanning the gap. CDR3 in DNA: TGTGCCAGCAGCCCTCACCCAGGGTCGGACTATGGCTACACCTTC. As protein: CASSPHPGSDYGYTF.

The rearrangement links TRBV12-3 or TRBV12-4 to TRBJ1-1; D unclear. The CDR3 runs to 13 residues. The ends were cut back, 3 bases at V and 1 base at J, with 6 bases in the middle. CDR3 residues: CASSLGKNTEAFF. The CDR3 bases are TGTGCCAGCAGTTTGGGGAAGAACACTGAAGCTTTCTTT.

This chain's CDR3 is CASSSPGQGNNQPQHF. DNA for the CDR3: TGTGCCAGTAGTAGTCCGGGACAGGGTAACAATCAGCCCCAGCATTTT. This chain links TRBV19 with TRBJ1-5, with 9 nucleotides matching TRBD1. V shed 4 bases and J 3 bases; nucleotides not matched to a gene: 7. The CDR3 covers 16 residues. CDR1 is LNHDA, CDR2 SQIVND, per germline (reference sequence).

The chain employs TRBV4-3 and TRBJ1-4; no definite D call. This CDR3 has 14 amino acids. The ends were cut back, 2 bases at V and 6 bases at J, with 10 bases in the middle. The germline gives CDR1 LGHNA, CDR2 YSLEER. CDR3 in DNA: TGCGCCAGCAGCCAAATGACCGGGCATGAAAAACTGTTTTTT. Translated: CASSQMTGHEKLFF.

J is TRBJ1-1 and V is TRBV4-3, with D unclear. The CDR3 is 15 residues long. Germline CDR1 reads LGHNA; CDR2 reads YSLEER. Trimming removed 1 base at V and 1 base at J, with 10 bases between. In DNA form, the CDR3 reads TGCGCCAGCAGCCAAGTTGGGTGGGAGAACACTGAAGCTTTCTTT. The encoded protein is CASSQVGWENTEAFF.

The chain couples TRBV24-1 to TRBJ2-7, with D possibly matching TRBD1 (5 bases). Trimming took off 0 bases at V and 2 bases at J, with 7 bases between the two ends. Germline CDR1 reads KGHDR; CDR2 reads SFDVKD. This CDR3 is built from 14 residues. In nucleotides, the CDR3 is TGTGCCACCAGTGATTTGGACAGCCCCTACGAGCAGTACTTC. Translating gives CATSDLDSPYEQYF.

This chain joins TRBV7-6 and TRBJ2-1; tentative D call: TRBD2 (5 bases). Trimming took 5 bases from V and 7 from J, leaving 9 bases between them. Germline CDR1 SGHVS, CDR2 FNYEAQ. There are 12 residues in the CDR3. As DNA, the CDR3 is TGTGCCAGCAGCCCAACGGGAAATGAGCAGTTCTTC. Its protein product is CASSPTGNEQFF.

V and J are TRBV28 and TRBJ1-2, with D possibly matching TRBD1 (6 bases). From germline, CDR1 is MDHEN and CDR2 SYDVKM. The V end was cut by 7 bases, the J end by 3 bases, with 12 bases between. The CDR3 length is 13 residues. This CDR3 is CASIGGTDYGYTF. CDR3 bases: TGTGCCAGCATAGGGGGTACCGACTATGGCTACACCTTC.

The rearrangement uses TRBV28 and TRBJ1-3; D is undetermined. Trimming cost V 5 bases and J 4 bases, with 9 bases left between them. Germline loops: CDR1 MDHEN, CDR2 SYDVKM. The CDR3 loop spans 13 amino acids. In nucleotides, the CDR3 is TGTGCCAGCAGTCCCCCTTCCGGAAACACCATATATTTT. Residues: CASSPPSGNTIYF.

The chain couples TRBV19 to TRBJ1-6; 10 nucleotides agree with TRBD1. Germline assignment: CDR1 LNHDA and CDR2 SQIVND (reference sequence). With 4 bases clipped from V and 0 bases from J, the junction kept 9 bases outside the gene matches. CDR3 length: 19 residues. The DNA of the CDR3 is TGTGCCAGTAGTACCCTTCCGGGACAGGGGATCTCCTATAATTCACCCCTCCACTTT. Protein: CASSTLPGQGISYNSPLHF.

The V and J genes are TRBV15 and TRBJ1-3; D not certain. V shed 0 bases and J shed 3 bases, with 9 bases lying between them. Germline V gives CDR1 LNHNV, CDR2 YYDKDF (reference sequence). The CDR3 has 15 amino acids. The CDR3 reads CATSRDRSSGNTIYF. The CDR3 region has the DNA TGTGCCACCAGCAGAGATCGTAGCAGTGGAAACACCATATATTTT.

This clone was seen a handful of times. This rearrangement joins TRBV4-3 to TRBJ1-2, with D hard to call. The V gene lost 0 bases and the J gene lost 3 bases, with 11 bases spanning the gap. The CDR3 length is 15 residues. Germline V gene data show CDR1 as LGHNA and CDR2 as YSLEER. The CDR3, as DNA: TGCGCCAGCAGCCAAGATCCCCCCGGGGACTATGGCTACACCTTC. It translates to CASSQDPPGDYGYTF.

This chain links TRBV28 with TRBJ1-2; weak D call: TRBD1 (6 bases). CDR3 length equals 14 residues. V dropped 6 bases and J dropped 5 bases, with 16 bases sitting between them. Looked up from germline, CDR1 is MDHEN and CDR2 is SYDVKM. Here the CDR3 reads CASSLTGTSYGYTF. In nucleotides, the CDR3 is TGTGCCAGCAGCTTGACCGGGACATCTTATGGCTACACCTTC.